Listed below are T cell receptor beta chains from one sample, sequenced in a study of cytomegalovirus exposure and HLA in healthy donors. TCRdb's copy holds only in-frame clones and misses some; the assay was immunoSEQ multiplex PCR. The sample consists of roughly 190,000 clones, just under 75% of them appearing once. The sequenced sample consisted of PBMCs. The origin of the receptors is a man younger than 40 in good health and CMV-seropositive. CDR3s include the opening cysteine and the closing phenylalanine or tryptophan. The order of the fields is CDR3 protein, CDR3 DNA, CDR3 length, J gene, V gene, clone size, D gene. The D gene is left open where the match is weak. Size values are once, few and many counts, or a class for expanded clones, and some rows have none.

CDR3 protein: CASSLWQGADTQYF
CDR3 DNA: TGTGCCAGCAGCTTATGGCAGGGGGCAGATACGCAGTATTTT
CDR3 length: 14
J gene: TRBJ2-3
V gene: TRBV7-2
clone size: -
D gene: TRBD1

CDR3 protein: CAWDRDYEQYF
CDR3 DNA: TGTGCCTGGGACAGGGACTACGAGCAGTACTTC
CDR3 length: 11
J gene: TRBJ2-7
V gene: TRBV30
clone size: -
D gene: TRBD1

CDR3 protein: CASSRGTTAYGYTF
CDR3 DNA: TGTGCCAGCAGTAGGGGGACAACAGCTTATGGCTACACCTTC
CDR3 length: 14
J gene: TRBJ1-2
V gene: TRBV6-6
clone size: -
D gene: -

CDR3 protein: CASSAGQGGSGANVLTF
CDR3 DNA: TGTGCCAGCAGCGCCGGGCAGGGTGGCTCTGGGGCCAACGTCCTGACTTTC
CDR3 length: 17
J gene: TRBJ2-6
V gene: TRBV9
clone size: -
D gene: -

CDR3 protein: CASTLRDSYSNQPQHF
CDR3 DNA: TGTGCCAGTACTTTACGGGACAGTTATAGCAATCAGCCCCAGCATTTT
CDR3 length: 16
J gene: TRBJ1-5
V gene: TRBV19
clone size: -
D gene: TRBD1

CDR3 protein: CSAPERAEAFF
CDR3 DNA: TGCAGTGCGCCGGAGAGGGCTGAAGCTTTCTTT
CDR3 length: 11
J gene: TRBJ1-1
V gene: TRBV20-1
clone size: few
D gene: -

CDR3 protein: CASSLNTEAFF
CDR3 DNA: TGTGCCAGTAGTCTTAACACTGAAGCTTTCTTT
CDR3 length: 11
J gene: TRBJ1-1
V gene: TRBV19
clone size: -
D gene: -

CDR3 protein: CASSPVVGVTEAFF
CDR3 DNA: TGTGCCAGCAGCCCGGTTGTGGGCGTCACTGAAGCTTTCTTT
CDR3 length: 14
J gene: TRBJ1-1
V gene: TRBV28
clone size: once
D gene: -

CDR3 protein: CASTSRGSSGANVLTF
CDR3 DNA: TGTGCCAGTACGTCTCGGGGAAGCTCTGGGGCCAACGTCCTGACTTTC
CDR3 length: 16
J gene: TRBJ2-6
V gene: TRBV19
clone size: -
D gene: -

CDR3 protein: CASSGGGSYEQYF
CDR3 DNA: TGTGCCAGCAGTGGAGGGGGAAGCTACGAGCAGTACTTC
CDR3 length: 13
J gene: TRBJ2-7
V gene: TRBV6-4
clone size: -
D gene: -

CDR3 protein: CASRPGQGSNQPQHF
CDR3 DNA: TGTGCCAGCAGGCCCGGACAGGGAAGCAATCAGCCCCAGCATTTT
CDR3 length: 15
J gene: TRBJ1-5
V gene: TRBV27
clone size: once
D gene: TRBD1